A selection of T cell receptor beta chains follows, all from one sample in a study of shared clonotypes between healthy human individuals. This table comes from immunoSEQ multiplex PCR, and its TCRdb copy is limited to in-frame clones, with some not included. This sample carries roughly 500,000 clones, roughly 95% of them seen once, and the ten largest clones take about 0.06%. Sequencing input: naive CD4+ T cells sorted from blood. Source of these receptors: a woman aged 25 to 39 in good health. Each CDR3 is given with its conserved first and last residue.

cdr3_aa: CASSKKAGGFHEQYF; v_call: TRBV11-3; j_call: TRBJ2-7
cdr3_aa: CASSGNRGGTEAFF; v_call: TRBV5-6; j_call: TRBJ1-1
cdr3_aa: CASSGWTSGINEQFF; v_call: TRBV5-4; j_call: TRBJ2-1
cdr3_aa: CASSAPTGGNTIYF; v_call: TRBV25-1; j_call: TRBJ1-3
cdr3_aa: CAWSGGLRRYEQYF; v_call: TRBV30; j_call: TRBJ2-7
cdr3_aa: CASGSVDEADTQYF; v_call: TRBV5-1; j_call: TRBJ2-3
cdr3_aa: CASSRQGFNQPQHF; v_call: TRBV5-4; j_call: TRBJ1-5
cdr3_aa: CASSFETSANTGELFF; v_call: TRBV5-6; j_call: TRBJ2-2
cdr3_aa: CASAPGNQPQHF; v_call: TRBV28; j_call: TRBJ1-5
cdr3_aa: CASSLHFGGTEAFF; v_call: TRBV5-8; j_call: TRBJ1-1
cdr3_aa: CASNSLGPNYGYTF; v_call: TRBV28; j_call: TRBJ1-2
cdr3_aa: CASSQGRLPAGGSSYEQYF; v_call: TRBV5-1; j_call: TRBJ2-7
cdr3_aa: CASSWTSGSRADTQYF; v_call: TRBV5-4; j_call: TRBJ2-3
cdr3_aa: CATSGQPDQPQHF; v_call: TRBV6-5; j_call: TRBJ1-5
cdr3_aa: CASSKGPGLAKFYEQYF; v_call: TRBV19; j_call: TRBJ2-7
cdr3_aa: CSVSLSPRGETQYF; v_call: TRBV29-1; j_call: TRBJ2-5
cdr3_aa: CASSLNTGRSYEQYF; v_call: TRBV5-4; j_call: TRBJ2-7
cdr3_aa: CASSLDTSGSMGELFF; v_call: TRBV7-2; j_call: TRBJ2-2
cdr3_aa: CASSVSGSFQETQYF; v_call: TRBV9; j_call: TRBJ2-5
cdr3_aa: CASSYSSWVDNEQFF; v_call: TRBV6-5; j_call: TRBJ2-1
cdr3_aa: CASSGIAGFPGETQYF; v_call: TRBV28; j_call: TRBJ2-5
cdr3_aa: CASSERTGGPYEQYF; v_call: TRBV6-1; j_call: TRBJ2-7
cdr3_aa: CASSTRTAGPLNEQFF; v_call: TRBV19; j_call: TRBJ2-1
cdr3_aa: CASSPGTDRETQYF; v_call: TRBV18; j_call: TRBJ2-3
cdr3_aa: CASSLRTSIFQETQYF; v_call: TRBV5-4; j_call: TRBJ2-5
cdr3_aa: CASSFGAATDTQYF; v_call: TRBV5-4; j_call: TRBJ2-3
cdr3_aa: CTSSQDGGRREQFF; v_call: TRBV1; j_call: TRBJ2-1
cdr3_aa: CASSLGPGANQPQHF; v_call: TRBV5-1; j_call: TRBJ1-5
cdr3_aa: CASSPGQGGQPQHF; v_call: TRBV5-1; j_call: TRBJ1-5
cdr3_aa: CASSRQGAGYGYTF; v_call: TRBV28; j_call: TRBJ1-2
cdr3_aa: CATGQGNEKLFF; v_call: TRBV19; j_call: TRBJ1-4
cdr3_aa: CASSTLLAGGNNEQFF; v_call: TRBV19; j_call: TRBJ2-1
cdr3_aa: CASSSGQETQYF; v_call: TRBV9; j_call: TRBJ2-5
cdr3_aa: CASSLGILRDSGNTIYF; v_call: TRBV11-2; j_call: TRBJ1-3
cdr3_aa: CASSLGLAGGGSTQYF; v_call: TRBV5-1; j_call: TRBJ2-3